This T cell receptor (beta chain) came from a study of T-cell reconstitution after alpha-beta-depleted transplantation in children. Notes on the study in general: Expanded graft clones, several hundred of them, were reportedly the source of alpha-beta T cells about two months after transplant. Surviving thymic progenitors and recipient T cells were the source of high TCRbeta diversity at day 60 in some patients.

This clonotype was detected only a few times. Its antigen is currently unknown. The CDR3 has 16 amino acids. Germline V gene sequence: CDR1 DFQATT, CDR2 SNEGSKA (reference sequence). Trimming took 3 bases from V and 2 from J, leaving 19 bases between them. Library preparation (for TCRbeta) was performed with unique molecular identifiers. TCRdb re-derived calls from the PCR reads in MiXCR, one entry per CDR3 protein. The data hold about 470,000 distinct CDR3 sequences, with over 40% observed a single time. The gene calls are TRBV20-1 and TRBJ1-1; D is perhaps TRBD1 (6 bases). The material sequenced was PBMCs, taken before TCRalphabeta/CD19-depleted stem cell transplant. The origin of this receptor is a girl aged 2 to 9 with aplastic anemia, due to receive a stem cell transplant. The CDR3 here is CSASRGAAGENTEAFF. The CDR3 nucleotides read TGCAGTGCTAGTAGGGGCGCGGCAGGGGAAAACACTGAAGCTTTCTTT.